Listed here are 29 T cell receptor beta chains from one sample, sequenced in a study of beta chain features in type 1 diabetes. TCRB transcripts that were expressed got sequenced, as all of the isolated RNA had been reverse transcribed. Profiled with immunoSEQ multiplex PCR; TCRdb holds only in-frame clones, not every one. Among a few hundred thousand clones listed, around 15% were seen once. Sample: central memory CD4+ T cells from blood. The receptors derive from a young man in good health.

This clone occurred a few times. This rearrangement joins TRBV20-1 to TRBJ2-1; no clear D gene. From germline, CDR1 is DFQATT and CDR2 SNEGSKA (reference sequence). This CDR3 is 11 amino acids long. V shed 3 bases and J shed 8 bases, with 8 bases lying between them. The CDR3 spells CSARLGYEQFF. CDR3 sequence (DNA): TGCAGTGCTAGGTTGGGTTATGAGCAGTTCTTC.

The rearrangement links TRBV27 to TRBJ1-2; D unresolved. CDR1 and CDR2 (germline): MNHEY, SMNVEV (reference sequence). This CDR3 region has 14 residues. V was clipped by 4 bases and J by 4 bases, with 13 bases between them. CDR3 sequence: CASSSGRSSYGYTF. The CDR3 DNA is TGTGCCAGCAGTTCAGGCAGATCCTCCTATGGCTACACCTTC.

This clone was recorded at least ten times. The same CDR3 can be traced to other DNA sequences in this sample. The V call is TRBV6-6, the J call TRBJ2-7; D is uncertain. The length of the CDR3 is 12 residues. The germline V and J ends were trimmed by 2 bases and 6 bases, with 8 bases remaining between them. CDR1 MNHNY and CDR2 SVGAGI come from the germline V gene (reference sequence). In nucleotides, the CDR3 is TGTGCCAGCAGTTACGGCGGTCCCGAGCAGTACGTC. It translates to CASSYGGPEQYV.

The chain employs TRBV5-1 and TRBJ2-2; D gene uncertain. Per germline, CDR1 SGHRS and CDR2 YFSETQ. Deletions cut 4 bases from V and 8 bases from J, with 12 bases between. CDR3 length: 13 amino acids. For the CDR3, the DNA is TGCGCCAGCAGCCTTGCGAGCGCTGGGGAGCTGTTTTTT. Translation: CASSLASAGELFF.

Only a few counts were recorded for this clone. V usage is TRBV11-2 and J usage is TRBJ1-6; D is unresolved. Trimming removed 2 bases from V and 7 bases from J, with 6 bases in between. CDR3 length: 13 residues. Germline CDR1 is SGHAT and CDR2 is FQNNGV. The CDR3 is CASSLIGNSPLHF. The CDR3 DNA reads as TGTGCCAGCAGCTTAATAGGGAATTCACCCCTCCACTTT. The entire variable domain, with the rest obtained from reference TRBV11-2 and TRBJ1-6, is as follows: EAGVAQSPRYKIIEKRQSVAFWCNPISGHATLYWYQQILGQGPKLLIQFQNNGVVDDSQLPKDRFSAERLKGVDSTLKIQPAKLEDSAVYLCASSLIGNSPLHFGNGTRLTVT.

The V gene is TRBV18, the J gene TRBJ1-2, with D hard to call. V was clipped by 2 bases and J by 4 bases, with 11 bases between them. This CDR3 has 14 amino acids. The germline gives CDR1 KGHSH, CDR2 LQKENI. This chain's CDR3 is CASSPSSGSYGYTF. CDR3 nucleotides: TGTGCCAGCTCACCAAGTTCAGGAAGCTATGGCTACACCTTC.

Many counts were recorded for this clone. This chain joins TRBV19 and TRBJ1-4; TRBD1 might be the D (6 bases). In germline, CDR1 is LNHDA, CDR2 SQIVND (reference sequence). This CDR3 is 14 amino acids long. Deletions cut 4 bases from V and 8 bases from J, with 14 bases between. The DNA for the CDR3 is TGTGCCAGTAGTACGAGGGGGTCGAGGGAAAAACTGTTTTTT. Its protein product is CASSTRGSREKLFF.

This clone was counted a few times. The rearrangement uses TRBV6-5 and TRBJ2-7, with TRBD1 identical over 8 bases. Trimming at V came to 7 bases and at J to 5 bases, leaving 7 bases not matched to a gene. Germline V gene lookup returns CDR1 MNHEY and CDR2 SVGAGI. The length of the CDR3 is 13 residues. The CDR3 DNA reads as TGTGCCAGCAATGACAGGGGCTGGAACGAGCAGTACTTC. It translates to CASNDRGWNEQYF.

This clone was counted a few times. This rearrangement joins TRBV7-7 to TRBJ2-5, with a tentative D call TRBD2 (6 bases). The CDR3 runs 14 residues. Trimming removed 6 bases at V and 5 bases at J, with 16 bases between. In germline, CDR1 is SSHAT, CDR2 FNYEAQ (reference sequence). DNA of the CDR3: TGTGCCAGCAGTGCGGGGTCCGGGGTGGAGACCCAGTACTTC. Amino acids: CASSAGSGVETQYF.

The table lists this clone with a few counts. CDR3 coding DNA: TGTGCCAGCAGCTTCTACGGGGCCGGGAACACCATATATTTT. Translated, it gives CASSFYGAGNTIYF. V and J are TRBV11-2 and TRBJ1-3, with TRBD1 as a possible D gene (5 bases). Germline values: CDR1 SGHAT, CDR2 FQNNGV. The CDR3 consists of 14 residues. V was pared by 3 bases and J by 7 bases, with 13 bases between.

The sample holds many counts of this clone. The rearrangement links TRBV4-3 to TRBJ1-1; D may be TRBD1 (6 bases). The germline gives CDR1 LGHNA, CDR2 YSLEER. Trimming stripped 4 bases from V and 3 bases from J, with 12 bases between. This CDR3 spans 14 amino acids. In DNA form, the CDR3 reads TGCGCCAGCAGCCTCAGGGGAGGGGACACTGAAGCTTTCTTT. This sequence encodes CASSLRGGDTEAFF.

Many counts were recorded for this clone. The sample carries other DNA sequences with the same CDR3. V gene TRBV5-1 combines with J gene TRBJ1-5; the D gene is possibly TRBD1 (5 bases). In germline, CDR1 is SGHRS, CDR2 YFSETQ. The CDR3 spans 13 residues. V lost 0 bases and J lost 7, with 8 bases in between. This CDR3 reads CASSLEGHQPQHF. The CDR3, as DNA: TGCGCCAGCAGCTTGGAGGGGCACCAGCCCCAGCATTTT.

This clone showed up just a few times. The DNA for the CDR3 is TGTGCCAGCAGCTTAGGGCCGCAATCTGGAAACACCATATATTTT. Translating gives CASSLGPQSGNTIYF. The chain joins TRBV7-2 to TRBJ1-3, with D uncertain. The CDR3 covers 15 residues. Per the germline V gene, CDR1 is SGHTA and CDR2 is FQGNSA. V dropped 1 base and J dropped 1 base, with 8 bases sitting between them.

The rearrangement links TRBV11-2 to TRBJ1-3, with 9 bases fitting TRBD1. The junction had 10 bases not matched to a gene; V was cut back by 5 bases and J by 5 bases. Germline values: CDR1 SGHAT, CDR2 FQNNGV. CDR3 size: 16 residues. The CDR3 region has the DNA TGTGCCAGCAGCCCAGAGACAGGGGGAAGTAGAAACACCATATATTTT. This gives the protein CASSPETGGSRNTIYF.

This clone was seen more than once but under ten times. The chain links TRBV7-2 to TRBJ1-1; D not resolved. Looked up from germline, CDR1 is SGHTA and CDR2 is FQGNSA. The CDR3 runs 16 residues. V lost 5 bases and J lost 4, with 20 bases in between. CDR3 sequence (DNA): TGTGCCAGCAGCCCGCGACTTAGTACCTCGGGCACTGAAGCTTTCTTT. This sequence encodes CASSPRLSTSGTEAFF.

In this sample, this clone turned up a few times. This rearrangement joins TRBV5-6 to TRBJ1-2; possibly TRBD1 for D (6 bases). CDR3 length: 17 residues. V lost 0 bases, J lost 0 bases, and 15 bases lay in between. In germline, CDR1 is SGHDT, CDR2 YYEEEE. CDR3 sequence: CASSLEFREGANYGYTF. The DNA of the CDR3 is TGTGCCAGCAGCTTGGAGTTCAGGGAGGGGGCTAACTATGGCTACACCTTC.

This clone was seen more than once but under ten times. The V and J genes are TRBV21-1 and TRBJ1-6; the DNA was not used to check the table's D call, TRBD1. TRBV21-1 is termed a pseudogene. This CDR3 has 18 amino acids. For the CDR3, the DNA is TGTGCCAGCACTCTGGGGAAGGGGGCCTACCCTTCTAATTCACCCCTCCACTTT. Translated: CASTLGKGAYPSNSPLHF.

The chain recombines TRBV6-5 with TRBJ2-5; no clear D. The V and J ends lost 6 bases and 2 bases respectively, with 13 bases between them. This CDR3 is built from 14 residues. Germline CDR1 and CDR2: MNHEY and SVGAGI. CDR3 coding DNA: TGTGCCAGCAGAGGATCGTGGGGACAAGAGACCCAGTACTTC. Translation gives CASRGSWGQETQYF.

With regard to this clone: The sample has other DNA sequences that encode this CDR3 too. The chain joins TRBV4-3 to TRBJ1-1; no reliable D call. Looked up from germline, CDR1 is LGHNA and CDR2 is YSLEER. This CDR3 spans 14 amino acids. The V and J ends lost 0 bases and 1 base respectively, with 6 bases between them. CDR3 region: CASSQEVGNTEAFF. Here the CDR3 DNA reads TGCGCCAGCAGCCAAGAGGTGGGGAACACTGAAGCTTTCTTT.

The rearrangement links TRBV7-2 to TRBJ1-2, with TRBD1 identical over 9 bases. The CDR3 consists of 15 residues. Germline loops: CDR1 SGHTA, CDR2 FQGNSA. Unmatched junction bases numbered 10, after V lost 4 bases and J lost 7 bases. The CDR3 DNA is TGTGCCAGCAGCTCCTCCGGGACAGGGTTGGTTGGCTACACCTTC. This gives the protein CASSSSGTGLVGYTF.

This clone was detected only once. The chain links TRBV6-6 to TRBJ2-7, with D maybe TRBD1 (5 bases). The CDR3 extends over 16 amino acids. The germline gives CDR1 MNHNY, CDR2 SVGAGI (reference sequence). V lost 2 bases, J lost 0 bases, and 14 bases lay in between. The CDR3: CASSYRWTSSSYEQYF. The CDR3 nucleotides are TGTGCCAGCAGTTACAGGTGGACATCGAGCTCCTACGAGCAGTACTTC.

The sample holds many counts of this clone. The chain is built from TRBV10-2 and TRBJ2-3; 8 bases map to TRBD2. CDR3 length: 18 residues. The germline CDR1 and CDR2 sequences are WSHSY and SAAADI. With V trimmed by 3 bases and J by 0 bases, 11 bases remained unmatched. The CDR3 protein is CASSDPLAGASSTDTQYF. CDR3 nucleotides: TGCGCCAGCAGTGACCCCCTAGCGGGTGCCTCTAGCACAGATACGCAGTATTTT.

V gene TRBV2 combines with J gene TRBJ1-6; possible D gene TRBD1, 5 bases. V lost 10 bases, J lost 10 bases, and 14 bases lay in between. This CDR3 is 12 amino acids long. Germline V gene sequence: CDR1 SNHLY, CDR2 FYNNEI. The CDR3 loop reads CATSTGASPLHF. DNA of the CDR3: TGTGCCACTTCAACCGGGGCATCACCCCTCCACTTT.

The V gene is TRBV2, the J gene TRBJ2-7; no clear D. The germline V and J ends were trimmed by 5 bases and 7 bases, with 12 bases remaining between them. The CDR3 is made up of 12 amino acids. Germline CDR1 SNHLY, CDR2 FYNNEI. CDR3 nucleotide sequence: TGTGCCAGCAGTCGGGCAGTTTGGGAGCAGTACTTC. This sequence encodes CASSRAVWEQYF. Variable domain in full (rest from reference TRBV2 and TRBJ2-7): EPEVTQTPSHQVTQMGQEVILRCVPISNHLYFYWYRQILGQKVEFLVSFYNNEISEKSEIFDDQFSVERPDGSNFTLKIRSTKLEDSAMYFCASSRAVWEQYFGPGTRLTVT.

There are a few counts of this clone. This rearrangement joins TRBV11-2 to TRBJ2-7, with TRBD2 identical over 11 bases. Trimming at V came to 5 bases and at J to 8 bases, leaving 11 bases not matched to a gene. Germline CDR1 reads SGHAT; CDR2 reads FQNNGV. This CDR3 is built from 15 residues. CDR3 DNA: TGTGCCAGCAGCCTCTCGGAGACTAGCGGGGTTAAGCAGTACTTC. Translated: CASSLSETSGVKQYF.

In this sample, this clone turned up many times. The rearrangement joins TRBV11-2 to TRBJ2-4; D is possibly TRBD1 or TRBD2 (5 bases each). The V end was cut by 1 base, the J end by 9 bases, with 16 bases between. Germline V CDR1 and CDR2: SGHAT, FQNNGV. The CDR3 loop spans 15 amino acids. This CDR3 is CASSLVQGRGTIQYF. CDR3 nucleotide sequence: TGTGCCAGCAGCTTAGTTCAAGGCCGAGGGACCATTCAGTACTTC.

The CDR3, as DNA: TGCGCCAGCAGCCCAACACCCACAGATACGCAGTATTTT. This gives the protein CASSPTPTDTQYF. The rearrangement links TRBV4-3 to TRBJ2-3; D is unclear. The V gene lost 4 bases and the J gene lost 2 bases, with 7 bases spanning the gap. This CDR3 is built from 13 residues. The germline gives CDR1 LGHNA, CDR2 YSLEER.

This clone has ten or more counts. The chain joins TRBV4-3 to TRBJ2-2; 10 bases match TRBD2. CDR3 length: 16 residues. The ends lost 0 bases at V and 6 bases at J; junction bases unmatched: 4. From germline, CDR1 is LGHNA and CDR2 YSLEER. The CDR3 DNA sequence: TGCGCCAGCAGCCAAGAAGCGGGAGGGAAACCCGGGGAGCTGTTTTTT. This encodes CASSQEAGGKPGELFF.

A note on this clone: Other DNA sequences in this sample translate to the same CDR3. The gene calls are TRBV11-3 and TRBJ1-5; no clear D. The germline gives CDR1 SGHNT, CDR2 YENEEA. The CDR3 runs to 13 residues. Trimming removed 2 bases at V and 7 bases at J, with 9 bases between. CDR3 coding DNA: TGTGCCAGCAGCTTATTTTACGGGCAGCCCCAGCATTTT. This translates into CASSLFYGQPQHF.